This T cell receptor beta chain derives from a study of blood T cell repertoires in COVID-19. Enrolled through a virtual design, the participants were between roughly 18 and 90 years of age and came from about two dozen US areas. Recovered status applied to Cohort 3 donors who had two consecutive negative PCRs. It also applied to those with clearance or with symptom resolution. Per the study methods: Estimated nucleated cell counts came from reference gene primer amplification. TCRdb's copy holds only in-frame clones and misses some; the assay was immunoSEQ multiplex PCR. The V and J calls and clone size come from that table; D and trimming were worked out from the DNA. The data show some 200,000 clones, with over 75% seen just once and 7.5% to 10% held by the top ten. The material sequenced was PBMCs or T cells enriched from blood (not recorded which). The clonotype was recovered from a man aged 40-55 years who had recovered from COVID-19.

The CDR3 protein is CAWSVRGTFDRPQHF. The CDR3 DNA follows: TGTGCCTGGAGTGTACGGGGTACTTTCGATCGGCCCCAGCATTTT. The chain uses TRBV30 and TRBJ1-5, with D unresolved. V shed 0 bases and J shed 9 bases, with 18 bases lying between them. Germline values: CDR1 GTSNPN, CDR2 SVGIG (reference sequence). The length of the CDR3 is 15 residues.